The 25 T cell receptor beta chains below all came from one sample that was sequenced in a study of T cells after yellow fever vaccination. TCRdb ran MiXCR on the 5' RACE reads and lists one entry per CDR3 protein. This table has fewer than 400,000 distinct CDR3 sequences, around 11% appearing once. This material consisted of CD4+ T cells sorted from PBMCs, taken 45 days after the yellow fever booster vaccination. Receptor source: a man younger than 35 who received the YFV17D yellow fever vaccine.

The chain uses TRBV7-2 and TRBJ2-1; 8 nucleotides match TRBD1. CDR1 is SGHTA and CDR2 is FQGNSA in the germline V gene. This CDR3 has 14 amino acids. V was pared by 5 bases and J by 3 bases, with 3 bases of the junction left unmatched. CDR3 sequence (DNA): TGTGCCAGCAGCAACGGACAGGGCTACAATGAGCAGTTCTTC. Protein product: CASSNGQGYNEQFF.

This clonotype was counted a few times. The rearrangement links TRBV3-1 to TRBJ2-7; a possible D gene is TRBD2 (5 bases). V was cut by 0 bases and J by 6 bases, with 15 bases left in between. CDR1 is LGHDT and CDR2 is YNNKEL in the germline V gene (reference sequence). The CDR3 consists of 15 residues. The DNA for the CDR3 is TGTGCCAGCAGCCAAGACATGCGGCCTAGCTCCGAGCAGTACTTC. The encoded protein is CASSQDMRPSSEQYF.

This clonotype showed up just a few times. The gene calls are TRBV20-1 and TRBJ1-1; no reliable D call. Germline CDR1 reads DFQATT; CDR2 reads SNEGSKA (reference sequence). Deletions cut 6 bases from V and 1 base from J, with 18 bases between. The CDR3 consists of 15 residues. The CDR3 coding sequence is TGCAGTGCCAGTCGGGTCGGGGAGGGGAACACTGAAGCTTTCTTT. Its protein product is CSASRVGEGNTEAFF.

This clonotype has a count of ten or more. V gene TRBV12-3 or TRBV12-4 combines with J gene TRBJ1-4, with 8 positions matching TRBD1. The CDR3 consists of 15 residues. Trimming took 6 bases from V and 7 from J; bases not matched to a gene: 10. CDR3 sequence (DNA): TGTGCCAGCAGCCGGGACAGGACGAGGAGTGAAAAACTGTTTTTT. Residues: CASSRDRTRSEKLFF.

This chain joins TRBV4-1 and TRBJ2-1; 7 bases match TRBD1. This CDR3 is built from 18 residues. Per germline, CDR1 MGHRA and CDR2 YSYEKL. V shed 2 bases, J shed 6 bases, and the junction held 16 bases outside the gene matches. The DNA for the CDR3 is TGCGCCAGCAGCCAACCAGTAGGGGACAGACTGTCGGGCAATGAGCAGTTCTTC. It is translated as CASSQPVGDRLSGNEQFF.

This clonotype was detected a few times. The chain joins TRBV11-2 to TRBJ1-4, with unresolved D. Germline CDR1 reads SGHAT; CDR2 reads FQNNGV. Trimming removed 8 bases at V and 10 bases at J, with 20 bases between. The CDR3 is made up of 14 amino acids. DNA of the CDR3: TGTGCCAGCCGTACAGAGATACGACGGGGAAAACTGTTTTTT. Translating gives CASRTEIRRGKLFF.

This clonotype was counted between two and nine times. This chain uses TRBV3-1 with TRBJ2-3; the match to TRBD1 covers 8 bases. The CDR3 has 14 amino acids. V lost 5 bases and J lost 6; bases outside the gene matches: 7. Germline CDR1 LGHDT, CDR2 YNNKEL (reference sequence). The DNA of the CDR3 is TGTGCCAGCAGCTATCGACAGGGGCCGGATACGCAGTATTTT. Amino acid sequence: CASSYRQGPDTQYF.

The genes are TRBV24-1 and TRBJ1-1; possible D gene TRBD1, 5 bases. The V gene lost 7 bases and the J gene lost 10 bases, with 15 bases spanning the gap. There are 12 residues in the CDR3. CDR1 KGHDR and CDR2 SFDVKD come from the germline V gene. Here the CDR3 reads CATSPGGGTAFF. As DNA, the CDR3 is TGTGCCACCAGCCCTGGCGGGGGGACAGCTTTCTTT.

The rearrangement links TRBV18 to TRBJ2-3, with TRBD2 matching 7 bases. Trimming removed 0 bases from V and 2 bases from J; junction bases left unmatched: 5. The CDR3 is 16 amino acids. Germline CDR1 and CDR2: KGHSH and LQKENI. The CDR3 spells CASSPPSGVHTDTQYF. The CDR3 nucleotides are TGTGCCAGCTCACCACCCAGCGGGGTACACACAGATACGCAGTATTTT.

This clonotype was observed a handful of times. The V call is TRBV9, the J call TRBJ2-1; weak D call: TRBD2 (5 bases). CDR1 SGDLS and CDR2 YYNGEE come from the germline V gene. V lost 3 bases and J 5 bases, leaving 12 bases between the germline ends. This CDR3 has 14 amino acids. The CDR3 nucleotides are TGTGCCAGCAGCGCCCGTGGGAGAGACAATGAGCAGTTCTTC. Translating it yields CASSARGRDNEQFF.

The chain links TRBV5-1 to TRBJ2-5; D may be TRBD1 (5 bases). The CDR3 is made up of 14 amino acids. Trimming removed 1 base from V and 0 bases from J, with 7 bases in between. CDR1 and CDR2 (germline): SGHRS, YFSETQ. In DNA form, the CDR3 reads TGCGCCAGCAGCTTGACAGGTTACCAAGAGACCCAGTACTTC. It specifies CASSLTGYQETQYF.

V and J are TRBV5-4 and TRBJ2-1; D not certain. V shed 2 bases and J shed 5 bases, with 8 bases lying between them. Per the germline V gene, CDR1 is SGHNT and CDR2 is YYREEE (reference sequence). CDR3 size: 13 residues. The CDR3 sequence: CASSLDGNNEQFF. In nucleotides, the CDR3 is TGTGCCAGCAGCTTAGACGGTAACAATGAGCAGTTCTTC.

This clonotype has at least ten counts. V gene TRBV20-1 combines with J gene TRBJ2-1; D is ambiguous. Looked up from germline, CDR1 is DFQATT and CDR2 is SNEGSKA (reference sequence). Trimming took off 1 base at V and 4 bases at J, with 8 bases between the two ends. The CDR3 covers 13 residues. CDR3 amino acids: CSARGYGYNEQFF. CDR3 nucleotide sequence: TGCAGTGCTAGAGGGTACGGTTACAATGAGCAGTTCTTC.

This clonotype was found a few times. The CDR3 sequence is CASNRQAGANVLTF. The CDR3 DNA is TGTGCCAGCAACCGACAAGCTGGGGCCAACGTCCTGACTTTC. J is TRBJ2-6 and V is TRBV12-3 or TRBV12-4; the D is unclear. This CDR3 is 14 amino acids long. V gave up 7 bases and J gave up 2 bases, with 9 bases separating them.

This clonotype has just a few counts. The CDR3 bases are TGTGCCATCAGTCGCACCGGCACATCATTCGGAAACACCATATATTTT. Residues: CAISRTGTSFGNTIYF. The J gene is TRBJ1-3, the V gene TRBV10-3; D not resolved. CDR3 size: 16 residues. Germline assignment: CDR1 ENHRY and CDR2 SYGVKD. The V end lost 5 bases, the J end lost 4 bases, and 18 bases lay between the germline ends.

This clonotype has a handful of counts. The chain is built from TRBV5-6 and TRBJ2-7; 7 nucleotides agree with TRBD1. Germline values: CDR1 SGHDT, CDR2 YYEEEE. J lost 4 bases, V lost 4 bases, and 2 bases had no gene match. The CDR3 spans 12 residues. The CDR3 bases are TGTGCCAGCAGCATGGGACAGTACGAGCAGTACTTC. Its translation is CASSMGQYEQYF. The full variable domain, in which reference TRBV5-6 and TRBJ2-7 provide the parts outside the CDR3, is DAGVTQSPTHLIKTRGQQVTLRCSPKSGHDTVSWYQQALGQGPQFIFQYYEEEERQRGNFPDRFSGHQFPNYSSELNVNALLLGDSALYLCASSMGQYEQYFGPGTRLTVT.

The rearrangement uses TRBV6-1 and TRBJ2-1; 7 bases map to TRBD2. The CDR3 consists of 12 residues. V shed 6 bases, J shed 8 bases, and the junction held 4 bases outside the gene matches. Germline lookup yields CDR1 MNHNS and CDR2 SASEGT. Here the CDR3 DNA reads TGTGCCAGCAGCGTCGCGGGGGATGAGCAGTTCTTC. Its translation is CASSVAGDEQFF.

This clonotype was found many times. V is TRBV4-1 and J is TRBJ2-4, with 8 bases that match TRBD2. V lost 0 bases to trimming and J lost 0 bases; unmatched junction nucleotides: 10. Germline CDR1 and CDR2: MGHRA and YSYEKL. The CDR3 loop spans 19 amino acids. The CDR3 coding sequence is TGCGCCAGCAGCCAAGATCCCAGCGGGGGAAGGCTAGCCAAAAACATTCAGTACTTC. It codes for CASSQDPSGGRLAKNIQYF.

This clonotype appeared a few times. The chain has TRBV20-1 and TRBJ2-1, with 10 bases aligning to TRBD2. Germline CDR1 DFQATT, CDR2 SNEGSKA (reference sequence). Unmatched junction bases numbered 4, after V lost 3 bases and J lost 5 bases. The CDR3 loop spans 14 amino acids. The CDR3 spells CSASGLAGDNEQFF. The DNA for the CDR3 is TGCAGTGCTAGTGGGCTAGCGGGGGACAATGAGCAGTTCTTC.

This clonotype occurred a few times. The chain couples TRBV7-9 to TRBJ2-7, with a tentative D call TRBD1 (6 bases). Germline assignment: CDR1 SEHNR and CDR2 FQNEAQ (reference sequence). Trimming stripped 7 bases from V and 2 bases from J, with 18 bases between. CDR3 length equals 15 residues. Written as DNA, the CDR3 is TGTGCCAGCACGAGGCCGGGACACCAACCCTACGAGCAGTACTTC. Translated: CASTRPGHQPYEQYF.

This clonotype has just a few counts. This chain connects TRBV5-1 to TRBJ2-5; TRBD2 aligns across 7 bases. V shed 6 bases, J shed 4 bases, and the junction held 12 bases outside the gene matches. The length of the CDR3 is 15 residues. Germline CDR1 and CDR2: SGHRS and YFSETQ. Here the CDR3 reads CASIGGGSPRETQYF. The CDR3 DNA reads TGCGCCAGCATTGGCGGGGGTTCCCCCCGAGAGACCCAGTACTTC.

This clonotype showed up just a few times. J is TRBJ2-1 and V is TRBV9, with D unresolved. V lost 0 bases to trimming and J lost 7 bases, with 8 bases between them. Germline V lookup: CDR1 SGDLS, CDR2 YYNGEE. The CDR3 spans 13 residues. DNA of the CDR3: TGTGCCAGCAGCGTAGGTCGGGCTAATGAGCAGTTCTTC. Its protein product is CASSVGRANEQFF.

This clonotype has just a few counts. V usage is TRBV6-2 or TRBV6-3 and J usage is TRBJ2-3; D is possibly TRBD2 (6 bases). V lost 6 bases, J lost 9 bases, and 19 bases lay in between. Germline-derived CDR1 and CDR2 are MNHEY and SVGEGT. The CDR3 has 14 residues. CDR3 bases: TGTGCCAGCAGGCAGACTAGTTTCGGCGGCACGCAGTATTTT. Its translation: CASRQTSFGGTQYF.

The V call is TRBV29-1, the J call TRBJ1-2, with 7 bases that match TRBD1. With 5 bases clipped from V and 3 bases from J, the junction kept 6 bases outside the gene matches. This CDR3 contains 13 residues. Germline CDR1 is SQVTM and CDR2 is ANQGSEA. Written as DNA, the CDR3 is TGCAGCGTTCGGACACAGGGGCACTATGGCTACACCTTC. The encoded protein is CSVRTQGHYGYTF.

This clonotype was found a few times. The chain couples TRBV12-3 or TRBV12-4 to TRBJ2-1, with unresolved D. The CDR3 has 12 residues. Trimming took 5 bases from V and 6 from J, leaving 8 bases between them. CDR3 sequence reads: CASSPHSNEQFF. The CDR3 bases are TGTGCCAGCAGTCCGCATAGCAATGAGCAGTTCTTC.